These 22 T cell receptor beta chains were all obtained from the same sample, sequenced in a study of T cells expressing NK-cell markers. TCRdb re-called the 5' RACE reads and catalogs CDR3 proteins one per entry, DNA excluded. This sample's clone table lists more than 250,000 distinct CDR3 sequences. The sample was blood T cells: a sorted CD56 or NKG2C T cell subset, CD4+ or CD8+ T cells, or bulk PBMC T cells (not recorded which). These receptors came from a man aged 18 to 29 in good health.

The chain joins TRBV12-3 or TRBV12-4 to TRBJ2-5; TCRdb lists TRBD1, though no DNA is available to test this call. The CDR3 length is 14 residues. The CDR3 reads CASSPLIGQETQYF.

J is TRBJ2-3 and V is TRBV5-1; TCRdb's D gene call, TRBD1, goes unchecked for lack of DNA. The V gene's germline CDR1 is SGHRS and CDR2 YFSETQ. There are 16 residues in the CDR3. CDR3 sequence reads: CASSLRTGRSTDTQYF.

CDR3 protein: CASTFDSRGSYEQYF. V usage is TRBV6-5 and J usage is TRBJ2-7; checking the TCRdb D call of TRBD1 is not possible without DNA. This CDR3 is built from 15 residues. From germline, CDR1 is MNHEY and CDR2 SVGAGI.

The chain uses TRBV29-1 and TRBJ1-5; TCRdb lists TRBD1, though no DNA is available to test this call. CDR3 length: 14 residues. From germline, CDR1 is SQVTM and CDR2 ANQGSEA. The CDR3 loop reads CSVGGTGGDQPQHF.

The CDR3 protein is CSVELADEQYF. J is TRBJ2-7 and V is TRBV29-1; TCRdb calls TRBD2, which cannot be checked without DNA. This CDR3 region has 11 residues. Germline lookup yields CDR1 SQVTM and CDR2 ANQGSEA.

The CDR3 sequence is CASSLDRLGPYNEQFF. The chain recombines TRBV7-6 with TRBJ2-1; TCRdb designates TRBD2, a call that cannot be tested without DNA. The CDR3 is 16 residues long. The germline gives CDR1 SGHVS, CDR2 FNYEAQ.

The chain has TRBV7-6 and TRBJ2-1; TCRdb's D gene call, TRBD2, goes unchecked for lack of DNA. The germline V gene encodes CDR1 SGHVS and CDR2 FNYEAQ. The CDR3 runs 13 residues. The CDR3 protein is CASSPTFSGEEFF. The full variable domain, completed using reference TRBV7-6 and TRBJ2-1, is GAGVSQSPRYKVTKRGQDVALRCDPISGHVSLYWYRQALGQGPEFLTYFNYEAQQDKSGLPNDRFSAERPEGSISTLTIQRTEQRDSAMYRCASSPTFSGEEFFGPGTRLTVL.

The chain has TRBV6-1 and TRBJ1-2; with no DNA, the TCRdb D assignment of TRBD1 cannot be verified. The germline V gene encodes CDR1 MNHNS and CDR2 SASEGT. The CDR3 has 15 amino acids. CDR3 loop: CASSRSGTGNYGYTF.

J is TRBJ2-7 and V is TRBV2; TCRdb gives TRBD1 as the D gene, but with no DNA this cannot be confirmed. Germline-derived CDR1 and CDR2 are SNHLY and FYNNEI. The CDR3 spans 16 residues. CDR3 region: CASSEGTWPPQYEQYF.

The chain recombines TRBV18 with TRBJ2-1; TCRdb designates TRBD2, a call that cannot be tested without DNA. CDR3 length: 12 amino acids. Germline loops: CDR1 KGHSH, CDR2 LQKENI. The CDR3 is CASSPTAGGQFF.

J is TRBJ1-5 and V is TRBV12-3 or TRBV12-4. CDR3 size: 12 residues. Here the CDR3 reads CASTEGYQPQHF.

V gene TRBV11-2 combines with J gene TRBJ2-1; TCRdb gives TRBD2 as the D gene, but with no DNA this cannot be confirmed. Germline V gene sequence: CDR1 SGHAT, CDR2 FQNNGV. This CDR3 spans 13 amino acids. CDR3 residues: CASSFGGRREQFF.

V is TRBV9 and J is TRBJ2-1; TCRdb reports TRBD1, a call that lacks DNA to check it against. CDR1 and CDR2 (germline): SGDLS, YYNGEE. CDR3 length: 14 residues. CDR3 loop: CASSRDRGLNEQFF.

This chain joins TRBV18 and TRBJ2-7; TCRdb's D call, TRBD1, is unchecked because there is no DNA. The germline V gene has CDR1 KGHSH and CDR2 LQKENI. CDR3 length equals 14 residues. The CDR3 sequence is CASSPYRDNYEQYF.

The chain joins TRBV3-1 to TRBJ2-1; TCRdb indicates TRBD2, and absent DNA this call remains unverified. This CDR3 contains 20 residues. CDR1 LGHDT and CDR2 YNNKEL come from the germline V gene (reference sequence). The CDR3 spells CASSQGRLAGGLRAYNEQFF.

The CDR3 loop is CASSLGGVGNEQFF. This chain connects TRBV18 to TRBJ2-1. The CDR3 length is 14 residues. Looked up from germline, CDR1 is KGHSH and CDR2 is LQKENI. The complete variable domain, with remaining parts taken from reference TRBV18 and TRBJ2-1, reads NAGVMQNPRHLVRRRGQEARLRCSPMKGHSHVYWYRQLPEEGLKFMVYLQKENIIDESGMPKERFSAEFPKEGPSILRIQQVVRGDSAAYFCASSLGGVGNEQFFGPGTRLTVL.

CDR3 protein: CASSLGQGDNEQFF. The rearrangement uses TRBV7-7 and TRBJ2-1; TCRdb selects TRBD1, and the lack of DNA leaves this call unchecked. This CDR3 spans 14 amino acids. Germline values: CDR1 SSHAT, CDR2 FNYEAQ (reference sequence).

The chain couples TRBV11-2 to TRBJ2-5; TCRdb's D gene call, TRBD1, goes unchecked for lack of DNA. The CDR3 is 14 residues long. Germline V lookup: CDR1 SGHAT, CDR2 FQNNGV. This CDR3 reads CASSPTGGQETQYF.

This chain links TRBV6-2 or TRBV6-3 with TRBJ2-1; TCRdb gives TRBD2 as the D gene, but with no DNA this cannot be confirmed. Germline V lookup: CDR1 MNHEY, CDR2 SVGEGT. The CDR3 length is 18 residues. The CDR3 reads CASRDLTSGLSSYNEQFF.

The chain recombines TRBV6-5 with TRBJ2-3; TCRdb reports TRBD2, a call that lacks DNA to check it against. In germline, CDR1 is MNHEY, CDR2 SVGAGI. CDR3 size: 14 residues. The CDR3 protein is CASSSDAEVRPQYF.

This sequence joins TRBV7-2 and TRBJ2-7. The CDR3 consists of 13 residues. Germline-derived CDR1 and CDR2 are SGHTA and FQGNSA. The CDR3 sequence is CASSDGSSYEQYF.

The rearrangement uses TRBV10-3 and TRBJ2-1; TCRdb proposes TRBD2, but this gene call is untestable without DNA. The CDR3 sequence is 16 residues long. Germline V CDR1 and CDR2: ENHRY, SYGVKD. The CDR3 loop reads CAISESKTSVYNEQFF.